These T cell receptor beta chains were read from a single sample in a study of cytomegalovirus exposure and HLA in healthy donors. The method was immunoSEQ multiplex PCR; TCRdb's version includes in-frame clones alone and lacks a portion of them. The table records some 79,000 clones, 78% of them present only once. Sequenced sample: PBMCs. The receptor set was obtained from a male donor in good health and CMV-seropositive. Each CDR3 is given with its conserved first and last residue. A D gene is named only where the DNA matches it firmly. Size is omitted from some rows. Given values are once, few, many or a class for expanded clones.

DNA,CDR3,D,J,size,V
TGTGCCATCAGCAGACAGGGTCTGAACACTGAAGCTTTCTTT,CAISRQGLNTEAFF,TRBD1,TRBJ1-1,few,TRBV10-3
TGTGCCAGCAGTTCCGGGACAGGGGGATTGGATACGCAGTATTTT,CASSSGTGGLDTQYF,TRBD1,TRBJ2-3,NA,TRBV27
TGTGCCACCAGCAGAGATGTAGGGGTACATCAGCCCCAGCATTTT,CATSRDVGVHQPQHF,NA,TRBJ1-5,NA,TRBV15
TGTGCCAGCAGTTTCTCAGGGGGGATGGATGGCTACACCTTC,CASSFSGGMDGYTF,TRBD1,TRBJ1-2,once,TRBV27
TGTGCCAGCACCACACCGGGACAGGGGAATCAGCCCCAGCATTTT,CASTTPGQGNQPQHF,TRBD1,TRBJ1-5,few,TRBV6-6
TGTGCCATCAGTCCCCTAGATCGACGGATTTCCTACGAGCAGTACTTC,CAISPLDRRISYEQYF,NA,TRBJ2-7,NA,TRBV10-3
TGCGCCAGCAGCCAACCTCTCGGGTATGGCTACACCTTC,CASSQPLGYGYTF,NA,TRBJ1-2,NA,TRBV4-1
TGTGCCAGCAGCCAAGGGGGACTAGAGACCATTCAGTACTTC,CASSQGGLETIQYF,TRBD2,TRBJ2-4,NA,TRBV4-2
TGCGCCAGCAGCCAAGATCAGGGGACGAGCTCCTACGAGCAGTACTTC,CASSQDQGTSSYEQYF,NA,TRBJ2-7,few,TRBV4-1
TGCGCCAGCAGCTCATCCCTAGCGGGGGGCCCGGATACGCAGTATTTT,CASSSSLAGGPDTQYF,TRBD2,TRBJ2-3,few,TRBV5-1
TGTGCCAGCAGTTTATTTTCTGCGATCGCCTCCTACGAGCAGTACTTC,CASSLFSAIASYEQYF,NA,TRBJ2-7,NA,TRBV27
TGTGCCAGCCAAAAACAGGGGCGCCAGCCCCAGCATTTT,CASQKQGRQPQHF,TRBD1,TRBJ1-5,NA,TRBV6-1
TGTGCCAGCAGCCCAGACAGGGGGTATTCACCCCTCCACTTT,CASSPDRGYSPLHF,TRBD1,TRBJ1-6,NA,TRBV7-8
TGTGCCAGCAGTGAAGCTAGGGGGGGCTCCCTGTTTGGCTACACCTTC,CASSEARGGSLFGYTF,NA,TRBJ1-2,NA,TRBV28
TGTGCCAGCAGCTTGATACTAGCGGGGGCGCAAAGCACAGATACGCAGTATTTT,CASSLILAGAQSTDTQYF,TRBD2,TRBJ2-3,once,TRBV5-6
TGTGCCACCAGCAGGATACCGGGACAGAAAGACTCGCCTGGAAACACCATATATTTT,CATSRIPGQKDSPGNTIYF,TRBD1,TRBJ1-3,NA,TRBV15
TGTGCCAGCAGCTCCCGGGCAGGGTCAGACTATGGCTACACCTTC,CASSSRAGSDYGYTF,NA,TRBJ1-2,once,TRBV9
TGTTCCAGCAGCCAAACCCGGGGGGTCGCGGCAGATACGCAGTATTTT,CSSSQTRGVAADTQYF,TRBD2,TRBJ2-3,NA,TRBV7-9
TGTGCCAGCAGCCCGAAGGAGGCCAACCAAAACACCATATATTTT,CASSPKEANQNTIYF,NA,TRBJ1-3,once,TRBV5-4
TGTGCCAGCAGTCATACCCCGGGACACCCATCGAACACTGAAGCTTTCTTT,CASSHTPGHPSNTEAFF,NA,TRBJ1-1,NA,TRBV27
TGCAGCGTTGGGCCCCGACTAGCTCTATCAGATACGCAGTATTTT,CSVGPRLALSDTQYF,TRBD2,TRBJ2-3,NA,TRBV29-1
TGTGCCAGCAGTTACCGCGGACAGGGGGCTGAAGCTTTCTTT,CASSYRGQGAEAFF,TRBD1,TRBJ1-1,few,TRBV6-6
TGTGCCAGCAGCTTATCAGGCGAGCAGTACTTC,CASSLSGEQYF,NA,TRBJ2-7,NA,TRBV7-9
TGTGCCAGCAGGATAGGACTAGCGGGGGCCAGCACAGATACGCAGTATTTT,CASRIGLAGASTDTQYF,TRBD2,TRBJ2-3,NA,TRBV27
TGTGCCAGCAGCCAACCAACCGGGACAGGGAAGAATCAGCCCCAGCATTTT,CASSQPTGTGKNQPQHF,TRBD1,TRBJ1-5,NA,TRBV4-2
TGCGCCAGCAGGGAAGGAGGTGAGCAGTTCTTC,CASREGGEQFF,NA,TRBJ2-1,NA,TRBV4-1
TGTGCCAGCAGTTACTCGATGCGGGGGGCAGATACGCAGTATTTT,CASSYSMRGADTQYF,TRBD2,TRBJ2-3,NA,TRBV6-5
TGTGCCAGTAGACAGGGAAATGCCGGAAACACCATATATTTT,CASRQGNAGNTIYF,TRBD1,TRBJ1-3,NA,TRBV2
TGTGCCAGCAGGCGACTGGGTGCGGAGACCCAGTACTTC,CASRRLGAETQYF,NA,TRBJ2-5,NA,TRBV11-2
TGTGCCAGCAGCTTGAGGGGGACTAGCGTAAGCACAGATACGCAGTATTTT,CASSLRGTSVSTDTQYF,TRBD2,TRBJ2-3,NA,TRBV5-6
TGTGCTAGTGGTTACCTCGCGGGGGGTTTCACCGGGGAGCTGTTTTTT,CASGYLAGGFTGELFF,TRBD2,TRBJ2-2,NA,TRBV12-5
TGCGCCAGCAGCTTGGGTCAGGGAAACTATGGCTACACCTTC,CASSLGQGNYGYTF,NA,TRBJ1-2,NA,TRBV5-1
TGCGCCAGCATCGGCAATATCGGGGAGTCCAATGGCTACACCTTC,CASIGNIGESNGYTF,NA,TRBJ1-2,NA,TRBV5-1
TGTGCCAGCAGCGTTCTGGCGGGGGGGCCCAATGAGCAGTTCTTC,CASSVLAGGPNEQFF,TRBD2,TRBJ2-1,NA,TRBV9
TGTGCCAGCAGTAAAGCTGGTTTCTGGGTGGGAGGCACTGAAGCTTTCTTT,CASSKAGFWVGGTEAFF,NA,TRBJ1-1,NA,TRBV6-1
TGTGCCAGCAGCTTAGTGTCGAGGACTAGCGGGTCGTGGACGCAGTATTTT,CASSLVSRTSGSWTQYF,TRBD2,TRBJ2-3,NA,TRBV7-2
TGTGCCAGCAGCCAGGGGACTCAACGCCGTACGCAGTATTTT,CASSQGTQRRTQYF,NA,TRBJ2-3,NA,TRBV4-2
TGTGCCAGCAGTCAGTCGTCCCCTGAAGCTTTCTTT,CASSQSSPEAFF,NA,TRBJ1-1,NA,TRBV7-9
TGCGCCAGCAGCCTCACAGGGGCGAGCACAGATACGCAGTATTTT,CASSLTGASTDTQYF,TRBD1,TRBJ2-3,NA,TRBV5-1
TGTGCCTGGAGCCCGGACAACAATGAGCAGTTCTTC,CAWSPDNNEQFF,NA,TRBJ2-1,NA,TRBV30
TGTGCCAGCAGTGAAGCGTCAGGCCTAAATGAGCAGTTCTTC,CASSEASGLNEQFF,NA,TRBJ2-1,NA,TRBV2
TGTGCCAGTAGTATCGGCAGGGGCCCCTACGAGCAGTACTTC,CASSIGRGPYEQYF,NA,TRBJ2-7,NA,TRBV19
TGCGCCAGCAGGGCCGGGACTAGCGGTAATGAGCAGTTCTTC,CASRAGTSGNEQFF,TRBD2,TRBJ2-1,NA,TRBV5-1
TGTGCCAGCAGCTTAGGTGTAGCAGATGAGCAGTTCTTC,CASSLGVADEQFF,NA,TRBJ2-1,NA,TRBV7-9
TGTGCCATCAGTGAGAGACAGGAGAGCTCCTACAATGAGCAGTTCTTC,CAISERQESSYNEQFF,NA,TRBJ2-1,NA,TRBV10-3
TGCGCCAGCAGGGAGGGGTACTATGGCTACACCTTC,CASREGYYGYTF,NA,TRBJ1-2,once,TRBV5-1
TGCGCCAGCAGCTTGCGCCTACCGGGACAGCGACGACTTGGAGCTAACTATGGCTACACCTTC,CASSLRLPGQRRLGANYGYTF,TRBD1,TRBJ1-2,NA,TRBV5-1
TGTGCCAGCAGTCTCGCAGGGGAAACTGGCTACACCTTC,CASSLAGETGYTF,NA,TRBJ1-2,NA,TRBV28
TGTGCCAGCAGTTTGGGGCGGGGAAACTACGAGCAGTACTTC,CASSLGRGNYEQYF,NA,TRBJ2-7,few,TRBV27
TGCGCCAGCAGTTCAGCCGAGGCCGGCCTGGAATCACCCCTCCACTTT,CASSSAEAGLESPLHF,NA,TRBJ1-6,NA,TRBV5-1
TGCGCCAGCAGCCCCGGGGCAGGGGGCGGGAATGAGCAGTTCTTC,CASSPGAGGGNEQFF,TRBD1,TRBJ2-1,NA,TRBV5-1
TGTGCCAGCAGCTTAGCACAGACCCGGGGGGAGCAGTACTTC,CASSLAQTRGEQYF,NA,TRBJ2-7,NA,TRBV7-9
TGCGCCAGCAGCCGCCTAGCGGTGGACTCCTACAATGAGCAGTTCTTC,CASSRLAVDSYNEQFF,TRBD2,TRBJ2-1,once,TRBV4-3